This section outlines one T cell receptor (beta chain) sequence together with its context. This entry comes from a study of blood T cell repertoires in COVID-19. Original methodology: Amplification from reference gene primers served as the basis for estimated nucleated cell counts. Generated by immunoSEQ multiplex PCR, the TCRdb table keeps only in-frame clones and is missing some. D and trimming were read from the DNA, whereas the V and J calls and clone size are those reported in that table. The sample holds about 120,000 clones, around four fifths seen once. After removal of 6 bases from V and 5 bases from J, the junction contained 5 bases not matched to a gene. CDR3 length equals 13 residues. Germline CDR1 reads MNHNY; CDR2 reads SVGAGI (reference sequence).

The receptor comes from a woman aged 40-49 years with acute or convalescent COVID-19. The rearrangement uses TRBV6-6 and TRBJ1-1, with TRBD1 matching 8 bases. The specimen sequenced was peripheral blood. CDR3 region: CASRLTGVTEAFF. The DNA of the CDR3 is TGTGCCAGCAGGTTGACAGGGGTAACTGAAGCTTTCTTT.